Presented here are 3 T cell receptor beta chains from one specimen sequenced in a study of shared clonotypes between healthy human individuals. Here immunoSEQ multiplex PCR was the method, and the copy in TCRdb shows in-frame clones only, minus some. The table has about 2.1 million clones, 93% seen once. CD8 cells classed as naive were CD45RO-negative and positively selected for CCR7, excluding terminally differentiated effector memory CD45RA+ cells. The sample taken for sequencing was naive CD8+ T cells from PBMCs. Receptors originate from a man aged 18-30 years in good health. Some clones in this sample may be carry-over from other donors' samples.

This sequence joins TRBV28 and TRBJ2-3; 8 nucleotides line up with TRBD1. CDR3 size: 14 residues. Germline values: CDR1 MDHEN, CDR2 SYDVKM. Germline trimming cut 6 bases from V and 4 bases from J; bases unmatched to any gene: 6. CDR3 residues: CASRTGTGPDTQYF. As DNA, the CDR3 is TGTGCCAGCAGAACCGGGACAGGACCAGATACGCAGTATTTT.

The rearrangement uses TRBV28 and TRBJ1-2; 7 nucleotides align to TRBD1. CDR1 MDHEN and CDR2 SYDVKM come from the germline V gene. With 5 bases clipped from V and 4 bases from J, the junction kept 10 bases outside the gene matches. The length of the CDR3 is 15 residues. The CDR3 is CASSGPGQTSYGYTF. The CDR3 DNA sequence: TGTGCCAGCAGTGGTCCGGGACAGACGTCCTATGGCTACACCTTC.

The rearrangement joins TRBV6-1 to TRBJ1-4; 7 bases agree with TRBD1. The CDR3 loop spans 13 amino acids. Germline V CDR1 and CDR2: MNHNS, SASEGT. Trimming took 6 bases from V and 8 from J; bases not matched to a gene: 6. The CDR3 sequence: CASRIRDSEKLFF. CDR3 nucleotides: TGTGCCAGCAGGATCCGGGACAGCGAAAAACTGTTTTTT.